These 11 T cell receptor beta chains originate from one sample sequenced in a study of blood T cell repertoires in COVID-19. Profiling relied on immunoSEQ multiplex PCR, and the TCRdb table lists in-frame clones only, not all of them. The repertoire consists of 20,000 to 25,000 clones, with about 89% occurring once and the leading ten covering around 30%. What was sequenced was peripheral blood. The receptor set was obtained from a woman in her 70s with active COVID-19.

This chain connects TRBV9 to TRBJ2-5; 11 nucleotides agree with TRBD1. CDR1 is SGDLS and CDR2 is YYNGEE in the germline V gene. CDR3 length: 16 amino acids. With 3 bases clipped from V and 5 bases from J, the junction kept 9 bases outside the gene matches. The CDR3 reads CASSGWWTGGVETQYF. DNA of the CDR3: TGTGCCAGCAGCGGGTGGTGGACAGGGGGCGTCGAGACCCAGTACTTC.

The V and J genes are TRBV30 and TRBJ1-2; maybe TRBD1 (5 bases). Trimming took off 0 bases at V and 5 bases at J, with 7 bases between the two ends. Germline CDR1 is GTSNPN and CDR2 is SVGIG (reference sequence). The CDR3 has 12 amino acids. The CDR3 is CAWSVAGYGYTF. Here the CDR3 DNA reads TGTGCCTGGAGTGTGGCAGGGTATGGCTACACCTTC.

V and J are TRBV29-1 and TRBJ2-3; tentative D call: TRBD1 (6 bases). The length of the CDR3 is 13 residues. V gave up 0 bases and J gave up 8 bases, with 12 bases separating them. Germline V gene data show CDR1 as SQVTM and CDR2 as ANQGSEA. CDR3 loop: CSVEDNRGGTQYF. CDR3 nucleotides: TGCAGCGTTGAAGATAATAGAGGGGGTACGCAGTATTTT.

This clone was detected only once. This chain uses TRBV14 with TRBJ2-1, with 8 bases fitting TRBD2. This CDR3 contains 17 residues. The ends lost 3 bases at V and 0 bases at J; junction bases unmatched: 7. Per germline, CDR1 SGHDN and CDR2 FVKESK. The CDR3 sequence: CASSHYSGEGSYNEQFF. For the CDR3, the DNA is TGTGCCAGCAGCCACTATAGCGGGGAGGGCTCCTACAATGAGCAGTTCTTC. Filled out from reference TRBV14 and TRBJ2-1, the complete variable domain reads EAGVTQFPSHSVIEKGQTVTLRCDPISGHDNLYWYRRVMGKEIKFLLHFVKESKQDESGMPNNRFLAERTGGTYSTLKVQPAELEDSGVYFCASSHYSGEGSYNEQFFGPGTRLTVL.

This chain connects TRBV5-1 to TRBJ2-2; D is undetermined. This CDR3 has 15 residues. The V and J ends lost 0 bases and 2 bases respectively, with 8 bases between them. Germline values: CDR1 SGHRS, CDR2 YFSETQ. The CDR3 DNA reads TGCGCCAGCAGCTTGGGGCACAGAAACACCGGGGAGCTGTTTTTT. Protein: CASSLGHRNTGELFF.

This clone was counted only a few times. V gene TRBV7-9 combines with J gene TRBJ2-1; D uncertain. V gave up 5 bases and J gave up 1 base, with 6 bases separating them. The CDR3 runs 13 residues. CDR1 and CDR2 (germline): SEHNR, FQNEAQ (reference sequence). The chain's CDR3 is CASSPPSYNEQFF. The CDR3 DNA reads TGTGCCAGCAGCCCCCCGTCCTACAATGAGCAGTTCTTC.

V usage is TRBV4-1 and J usage is TRBJ2-1; 12 nucleotides line up with TRBD2. CDR1 is MGHRA, CDR2 YSYEKL, per germline. After removal of 4 bases from V and 1 base from J, the junction contained 14 bases not matched to a gene. The CDR3 sequence is 20 residues long. The CDR3 DNA follows: TGCGCCAGCAGCCGGGAGCCCGGGCTAGCGGGGGGGCGGTCCTACAATGAGCAGTTCTTC. Its protein is CASSREPGLAGGRSYNEQFF.

This chain connects TRBV11-2 to TRBJ1-2; D gene uncertain. V was cut by 5 bases and J by 2 bases, with 15 bases left in between. The CDR3 contains 15 residues. Germline CDR1 reads SGHAT; CDR2 reads FQNNGV. The CDR3 coding sequence is TGTGCCAGCAGCCTTTCCCCCGCAGCGAACTATGGCTACACCTTC. It specifies CASSLSPAANYGYTF.

This clone was counted a few times. This sequence joins TRBV7-3 and TRBJ2-7, with 9 positions matching TRBD1. The CDR3 runs to 15 residues. Germline trimming cut 2 bases from V and 3 bases from J; bases unmatched to any gene: 5. CDR1 SGHTA and CDR2 FQGTGA come from the germline V gene. The CDR3 reads CASSLEGTGFYEQYF. The CDR3 DNA is TGTGCCAGCAGCTTAGAGGGGACAGGGTTCTACGAGCAGTACTTC.

The gene calls are TRBV7-9 and TRBJ2-7; unclear D gene. Trimming took off 1 base at V and 4 bases at J, with 5 bases between the two ends. CDR3 size: 12 residues. CDR1 SEHNR and CDR2 FQNEAQ come from the germline V gene (reference sequence). This CDR3 is CASSLGVYEQYF. CDR3 nucleotides: TGTGCCAGCAGCTTAGGAGTTTACGAGCAGTACTTC. The variable domain in full, with the rest retrieved from reference TRBV7-9 and TRBJ2-7, is DTGVSQNPRHKITKRGQNVTFRCDPISEHNRLYWYRQTLGQGPEFLTYFQNEAQLEKSRLLSDRFSAERPKGSFSTLEIQRTEQGDSAMYLCASSLGVYEQYFGPGTRLTVT.

The V call is TRBV9, the J call TRBJ2-7; TRBD2 aligns across 11 bases. J lost 4 bases, V lost 4 bases, and 7 bases had no gene match. Germline CDR1 reads SGDLS; CDR2 reads YYNGEE. The CDR3 runs 15 residues. This CDR3 is CASSISTSGDYEQYF. As DNA, the CDR3 is TGTGCCAGCAGCATATCGACTAGCGGGGATTACGAGCAGTACTTC.